What follows describes a single TCR beta chain. Construction of the TCRbeta library involved unique molecular identifiers. MiXCR, applied by TCRdb to the PCR reads, yields one record per CDR3 protein. The sample records about a million distinct CDR3 sequences, around 30% being singletons. The record originates from a study of T-cell reconstitution after alpha-beta-depleted transplantation in children. Trimming pared 3 bases from V and 0 bases from J, leaving 9 bases between. The CDR3 is 14 residues long. Germline assignment: CDR1 SGHVS and CDR2 FNYEAQ. The sequence was collected from a boy under three years old who had a stem cell transplant for SCID, so the T cells may come from the graft donor. Sequenced material: PBMCs, mostly from graft donor cells, taken 360 days after TCRalphabeta/CD19-depleted stem cell transplant. This chain links TRBV7-6 with TRBJ2-7; D gene uncertain. The CDR3 sequence is CASSFAMSSYEQYF. The CDR3 DNA follows: TGTGCCAGCAGCTTCGCCATGAGCTCCTACGAGCAGTACTTC.